This TCR beta chain comes out of a study of cytomegalovirus exposure and HLA in healthy donors. This CDR3 is built from 15 residues. Trimming took 6 bases from V and 3 from J; bases not matched to a gene: 8. CDR1 MDHEN and CDR2 SYDVKM come from the germline V gene. The PCR was carried out with 60 Vbeta primers and 13 Jbeta primers. Sequencing was performed with immunoSEQ multiplex PCR; in TCRdb, only in-frame clones are kept and a portion is missing. The repertoire holds just over 150,000 clones, with 65% to 90% as singletons. The receptor was derived from a woman between 18 and 29 years old in good health and CMV-seronegative. This sequence joins TRBV28 and TRBJ2-5; 9 bases fit TRBD1. The sequencing sample was made of PBMCs. For the CDR3, the DNA is TGTGCCAGCAGAACACAGGGGGCGCACGAAGAGACCCAGTACTTC. Protein: CASRTQGAHEETQYF. The variable domain in full, with the rest retrieved from reference TRBV28 and TRBJ2-5, is DVKVTQSSRYLVKRTGEKVFLECVQDMDHENMFWYRQDPGLGLRLIYFSYDVKMKEKGDIPEGYSVSREKKERFSLILESASTNQTSMYLCASRTQGAHEETQYFGPGTRLLVL.